This is a list of T cell receptor beta chains from one sample in a study of blood T cell repertoires in COVID-19. The data were produced by immunoSEQ multiplex PCR, yet TCRdb's version contains in-frame clones alone and is incomplete. This sample yields around 240,000 clones, of which about 83% are seen a single time; less than 7.5% belongs to the top ten. Sequencing was done on a sample of peripheral blood. The receptors come from a woman in her forties or fifties with acute or convalescent COVID-19. CDR3s leave out the opening cysteine and the closing phenylalanine or tryptophan. Part of the rows lack a size; the others show once, few, many or a class for expanded clones.

v_call	clone_size	cdr3_aa
TRBV30	.	AWSASGTGNLNEQF
TRBV2	.	AITGGRVTEAF
TRBV5-1	.	ASTPPSSYNEQF
TRBV11-2	.	ASSFSGASYEQY
TRBV5-8	.	ASSIPQGNTGELF
TRBV5-6	few	ASSLGGPDTQY
TRBV7-2	.	ASSQGTGTRDQY
TRBV25-1	.	ASSPGEPEAF
TRBV6-5	.	ASSYGGQGSYEQY
TRBV21-1	.	ASTPGGRGTDTQY
TRBV28	.	ASSGDTRAYGYT
TRBV19	.	ASSSQGRARGYT
TRBV10-2	.	ASSEDPTRPGATAGANVLT
TRBV2	.	ASSPLAGGTGGELF
TRBV6-1	few	ASSEGGGWNSPLH